Listed below are T cell receptor beta chains from one sample, sequenced in a study of control samples from healthy donors and cancer patients. Method: immunoSEQ multiplex PCR; TCRdb's copy keeps in-frame clones and lacks some. The repertoire holds approximately 87,000 clones, with 93% as singletons. Sequencing input: PBMCs. The receptors derive from a middle-aged woman with lung cancer. CDR3s include the opening cysteine and the closing phenylalanine or tryptophan. A D gene is named only where the DNA matches it firmly. Rows may omit the clone size; those that give it use once, few, many or a size class.

j_call clone_size d_call v_call cdr3_nt cdr3_aa
TRBJ1-1 - - TRBV19 TGTGCCAGTAGTTCCCGGGGACTCGACACTGAAGCTTTCTTT CASSSRGLDTEAFF
TRBJ2-5 few - TRBV29-1 TGCAGCGTTGTAGTTACAGGGCTACCCCAAGAGACCCAGTACTTC CSVVVTGLPQETQYF
TRBJ1-1 - - TRBV7-3 TGTGCCAGCAGCCCATCGTCGGGGAACACTGAAGCTTTCTTT CASSPSSGNTEAFF
TRBJ2-1 - - TRBV19 TGTGCCAGTAGTATAGAGGGGAATGAGCAGTTCTTC CASSIEGNEQFF
TRBJ1-2 - TRBD1 TRBV4-1 TGCGCCAGCAGCCAAGCTGCTCAGGGGGCCGGCTATGGCTACACCTTC CASSQAAQGAGYGYTF
TRBJ2-1 - - TRBV7-2 TGTGCCAGCAGCTTAGCGGCGGGGCGGGCGAACAATGAGCAGTTCTTC CASSLAAGRANNEQFF
TRBJ2-7 few - TRBV10-1 TGCGCCAGCAACAGGGTTAGCCCAAAAGGTGACGAGCAGTACTTC CASNRVSPKGDEQYF
TRBJ1-3 - TRBD1 TRBV6-5 TGTGCCAGCAGTACCACAGGGGGAGCTGGAAACACCATATATTTT CASSTTGGAGNTIYF
TRBJ2-5 once TRBD2 TRBV4-1 TGCGCCAGCAGCCACCGTAGCGGGGCTCAAGAGACCCAGTACTTC CASSHRSGAQETQYF
TRBJ1-1 - - TRBV5-1 TGCGCCAGCAGCTTGCCGGGCAACACTGAAGCTTTCTTT CASSLPGNTEAFF
TRBJ2-1 - - TRBV2 TGTGCCAGCAGCGTTAGAGGTCTCCCGGAACACAATGAGCAGTTCTTC CASSVRGLPEHNEQFF
TRBJ2-5 - TRBD2 TRBV10-3 TGTGCCGCGGCCCCTCGCGGGGGGCAGGAGACCCAGTACTTC CAAAPRGGQETQYF
TRBJ2-7 - TRBD2 TRBV15 TGTGCCACCAGCAGCCACCGGCAGCGGGGGGGCTACGAGCAGTACTTC CATSSHRQRGGYEQYF
TRBJ1-3 once - TRBV20-1 TGCAGTGCTAGTTCCCCGCGGGGCAGGGCCTCTGGAAACACCATATATTTT CSASSPRGRASGNTIYF
TRBJ1-1 - - TRBV7-8 TGTGCCAGCAGCTTACCCGGTAAAACTGAAGCTTTCTTT CASSLPGKTEAFF
TRBJ1-6 few TRBD1 TRBV9 TGTGCCAGCAGCGTGGGGACAGGGTGGGAACTTAATAATTCACCCCTCCACTTT CASSVGTGWELNNSPLHF
TRBJ2-2 - - TRBV11-3 TGTGCCAGCAGCACAGGGTGGGTTGGCGGGGAGCTGTTTTTT CASSTGWVGGELFF
TRBJ2-7 - TRBD1 TRBV3-1/TRBV3-2 TGTGCCAGCAGCCAAGATATGGGACAGGGGTACGAGCAGTACTTC CASSQDMGQGYEQYF
TRBJ2-5 - - TRBV11-2 TGTGCCAGCAGACGAAACCTAGGGAGACAGCCGCAAGAGACCCAGTACTTC CASRRNLGRQPQETQYF
TRBJ2-5 - - TRBV30 TGTGCCTGGACCCGTGGATACCAAGAGACCCAGTACTTC CAWTRGYQETQYF
TRBJ1-5 - TRBD1 TRBV27 TGTGCCACCAGATTTACCGGGACAGGTTCCCAGCCCCAGCATTTT CATRFTGTGSQPQHF
TRBJ2-7 - - TRBV15 TGTGCCACCAGCAGAGATCCCACAGTAACCTACGAGCAGTACTTC CATSRDPTVTYEQYF